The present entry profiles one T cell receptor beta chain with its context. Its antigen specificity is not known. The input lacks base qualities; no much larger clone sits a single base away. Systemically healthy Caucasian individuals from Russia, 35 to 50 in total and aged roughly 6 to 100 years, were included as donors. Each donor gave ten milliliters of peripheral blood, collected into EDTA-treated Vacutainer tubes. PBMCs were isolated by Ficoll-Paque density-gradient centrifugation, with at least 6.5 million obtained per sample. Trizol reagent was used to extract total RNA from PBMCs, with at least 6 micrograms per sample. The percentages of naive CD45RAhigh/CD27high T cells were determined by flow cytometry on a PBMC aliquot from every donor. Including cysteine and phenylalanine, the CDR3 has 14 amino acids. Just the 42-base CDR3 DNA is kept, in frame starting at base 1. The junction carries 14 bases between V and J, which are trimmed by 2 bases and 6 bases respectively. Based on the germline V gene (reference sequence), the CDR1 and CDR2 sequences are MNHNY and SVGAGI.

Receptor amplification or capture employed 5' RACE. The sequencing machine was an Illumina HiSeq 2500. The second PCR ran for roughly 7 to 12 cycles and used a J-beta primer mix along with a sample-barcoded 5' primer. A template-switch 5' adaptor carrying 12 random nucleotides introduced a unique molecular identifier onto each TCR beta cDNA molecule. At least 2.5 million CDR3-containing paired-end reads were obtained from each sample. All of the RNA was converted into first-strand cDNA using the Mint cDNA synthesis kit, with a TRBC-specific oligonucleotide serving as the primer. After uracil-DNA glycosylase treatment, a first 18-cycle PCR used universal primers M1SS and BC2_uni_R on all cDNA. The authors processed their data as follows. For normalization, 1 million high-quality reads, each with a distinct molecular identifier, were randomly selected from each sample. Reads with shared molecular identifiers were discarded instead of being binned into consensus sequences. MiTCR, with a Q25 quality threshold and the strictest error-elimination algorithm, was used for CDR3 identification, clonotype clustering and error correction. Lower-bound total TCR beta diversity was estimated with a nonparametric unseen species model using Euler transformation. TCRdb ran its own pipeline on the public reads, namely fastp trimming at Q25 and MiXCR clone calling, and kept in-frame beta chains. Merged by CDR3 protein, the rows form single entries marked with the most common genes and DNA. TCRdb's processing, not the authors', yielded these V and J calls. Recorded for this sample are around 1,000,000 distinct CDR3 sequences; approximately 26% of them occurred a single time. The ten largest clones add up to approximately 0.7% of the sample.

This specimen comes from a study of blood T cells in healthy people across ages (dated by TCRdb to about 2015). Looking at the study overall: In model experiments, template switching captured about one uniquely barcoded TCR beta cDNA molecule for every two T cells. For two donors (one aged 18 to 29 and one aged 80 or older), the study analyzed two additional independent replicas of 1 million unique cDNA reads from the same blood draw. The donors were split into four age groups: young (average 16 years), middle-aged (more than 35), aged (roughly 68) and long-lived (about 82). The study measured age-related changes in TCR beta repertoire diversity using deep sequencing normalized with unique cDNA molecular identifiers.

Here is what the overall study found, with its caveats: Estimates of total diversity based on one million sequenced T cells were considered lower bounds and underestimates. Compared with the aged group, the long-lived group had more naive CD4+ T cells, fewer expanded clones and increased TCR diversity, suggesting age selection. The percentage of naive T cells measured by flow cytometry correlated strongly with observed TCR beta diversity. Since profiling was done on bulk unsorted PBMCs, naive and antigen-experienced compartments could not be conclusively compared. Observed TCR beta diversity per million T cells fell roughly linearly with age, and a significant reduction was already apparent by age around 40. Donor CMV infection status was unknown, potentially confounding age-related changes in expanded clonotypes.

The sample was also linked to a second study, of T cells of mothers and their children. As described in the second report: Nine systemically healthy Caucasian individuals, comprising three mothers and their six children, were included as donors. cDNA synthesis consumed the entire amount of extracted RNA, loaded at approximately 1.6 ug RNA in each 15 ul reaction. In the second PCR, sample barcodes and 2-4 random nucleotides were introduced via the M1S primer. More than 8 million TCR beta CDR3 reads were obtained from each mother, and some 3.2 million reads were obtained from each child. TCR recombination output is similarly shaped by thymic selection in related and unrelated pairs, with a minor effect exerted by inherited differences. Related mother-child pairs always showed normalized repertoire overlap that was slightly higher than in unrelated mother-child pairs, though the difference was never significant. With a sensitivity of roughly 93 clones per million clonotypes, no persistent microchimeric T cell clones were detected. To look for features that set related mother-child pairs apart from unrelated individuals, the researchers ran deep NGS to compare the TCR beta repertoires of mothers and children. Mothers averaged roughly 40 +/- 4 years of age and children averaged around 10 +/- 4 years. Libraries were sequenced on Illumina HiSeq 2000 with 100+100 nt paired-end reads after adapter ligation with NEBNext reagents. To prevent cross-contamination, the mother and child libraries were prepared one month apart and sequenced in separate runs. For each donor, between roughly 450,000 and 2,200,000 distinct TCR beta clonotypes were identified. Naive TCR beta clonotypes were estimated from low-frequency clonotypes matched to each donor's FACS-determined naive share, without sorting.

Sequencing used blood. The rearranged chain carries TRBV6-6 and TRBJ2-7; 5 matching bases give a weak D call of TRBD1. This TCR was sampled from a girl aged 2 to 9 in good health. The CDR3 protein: CASSYQGRPLEQYF. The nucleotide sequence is TGTGCCAGCAGTTACCAGGGCAGACCCCTCGAGCAGTACTTC.